This T cell receptor (beta chain) derives from a study of regulatory T cells in long-lasting Graves disease. Building of the TCR beta libraries involved iRepertoire HTBI primers and Arm-PCR of CDR3 regions. Each CDR3 protein gets one entry after TCRdb re-called the multiplex PCR reads with MiXCR. The top ten hold around 12% of the sample, which has hundreds of thousands of distinct CDR3 sequences, about 16% seen once. Ten or more counts support this clonotype. V was clipped by 7 bases and J by 6 bases; unmatched bases: 18. CDR3 length: 18 amino acids. Germline-derived CDR1 and CDR2 are SGHAT and FQNNGV. Time point of the sample: newly diagnosed GD, antithyroid drugs for less than 3 months. RNA isolated from PBMCs was used to make the TCR library. A roughly 9-milliliter sample of peripheral blood was drawn into EDTA tubes. The same sample was also used in a study of T cells in Graves' hyperthyroidism and ophthalmopathy.

The gene calls are TRBV11-2 and TRBJ2-1; 10 nucleotides agree with TRBD1. Sequenced material: peripheral blood mononuclear cells (PBMCs), taken at new diagnosis, from a patient treated with antithyroid drugs. The TCR comes from a man aged 18-30 years with Graves disease. CDR3: CASTILAGTGVGGNEQFF. CDR3 coding DNA: TGTGCCAGCACCATTTTGGCCGGGACAGGGGTTGGTGGCAATGAGCAGTTCTTC. Looking up the rest from reference TRBV11-2 and TRBJ2-1 gives the full variable domain: EAGVAQSPRYKIIEKRQSVAFWCNPISGHATLYWYQQILGQGPKLLIQFQNNGVVDDSQLPKDRFSAERLKGVDSTLKIQPAKLEDSAVYLCASTILAGTGVGGNEQFFGPGTRLTVL.